This is a list of T cell receptor beta chains from one sample in a study of blood T cells in healthy people across ages. Using its own MiXCR run on the 5' RACE reads, TCRdb lists one record per CDR3 protein. Here the sample spans 700,000 to 850,000 distinct CDR3 sequences, 53% being singletons. Sequencing used blood. Source of these receptors: a man of 80 years or more in good health. The CDR3 runs from the conserved cysteine through the conserved F or W. Each record gives: clone size, J gene, D gene, V gene, CDR3 DNA, CDR3 protein. A D gene is named only where the DNA matches it firmly. Size values are once, few and many counts, or a class for expanded clones, and some rows have none.

clone_size: -
j_call: TRBJ2-1
d_call: TRBD1
v_call: TRBV6-5
cdr3_nt: TGTGCCAGCAGTTATCTCCCGGACAGGTTAGCCTACAATGAGCAGTTCTTC
cdr3_aa: CASSYLPDRLAYNEQFF

clone_size: -
j_call: TRBJ1-4
d_call: -
v_call: TRBV27
cdr3_nt: TGTGCCAGCAGTAGTCAGGGTACCCCTAATGAAAAACTGTTTTTT
cdr3_aa: CASSSQGTPNEKLFF

clone_size: -
j_call: TRBJ2-1
d_call: TRBD2
v_call: TRBV7-9
cdr3_nt: TGTGCCAGCAGCCATCGGACTAGCCCGAATGAGCAGTTCTTC
cdr3_aa: CASSHRTSPNEQFF

clone_size: -
j_call: TRBJ2-7
d_call: TRBD1
v_call: TRBV6-5
cdr3_nt: TGTGCCAGCGGGACAGGGGCTAACTACGAGCAGTACTTC
cdr3_aa: CASGTGANYEQYF

clone_size: -
j_call: TRBJ2-1
d_call: TRBD2
v_call: TRBV6-5
cdr3_nt: TGTGCCAGCAGTTACACCAGGACTAGCGGGTACAATGAGCAGTTCTTC
cdr3_aa: CASSYTRTSGYNEQFF

clone_size: -
j_call: TRBJ1-6
d_call: -
v_call: TRBV15
cdr3_nt: TGTGCCACTACGAGGACATCCTATTCACCCCTCCACTTT
cdr3_aa: CATTRTSYSPLHF

clone_size: -
j_call: TRBJ2-6
d_call: -
v_call: TRBV27
cdr3_nt: TGTGCCAGCAGTTATAACGGGGCTGGGGCCAACGTCCTGACTTTC
cdr3_aa: CASSYNGAGANVLTF

clone_size: -
j_call: TRBJ2-3
d_call: -
v_call: TRBV20-1
cdr3_nt: TGCAGTGCTAGAGATCTGAAAGCGGAACCGTGGATAACGCAGTATTTT
cdr3_aa: CSARDLKAEPWITQYF

clone_size: few
j_call: TRBJ2-7
d_call: -
v_call: TRBV20-1
cdr3_nt: TGCAGTGCCCTCCGGGACCGAGGGTACGAGCAGTACTTC
cdr3_aa: CSALRDRGYEQYF

clone_size: -
j_call: TRBJ2-5
d_call: TRBD2
v_call: TRBV5-1
cdr3_nt: TGCGCCAGCAGCTGGGAACTAGCGGGGGCGCCGGAGACCCAGTACTTC
cdr3_aa: CASSWELAGAPETQYF

clone_size: -
j_call: TRBJ2-3
d_call: -
v_call: TRBV29-1
cdr3_nt: TGCAGCGTTGAACCCCAAGGGCACAGATACGCGTATTTT
cdr3_aa: CSVEPQGHRYAYF

clone_size: -
j_call: TRBJ2-7
d_call: -
v_call: TRBV7-9
cdr3_nt: TGTGCCAGCAGCTTCTCTACGGTTGGGCACTACGAGCAGTACTTC
cdr3_aa: CASSFSTVGHYEQYF

clone_size: once
j_call: TRBJ2-7
d_call: -
v_call: TRBV30
cdr3_nt: TGTGCCTGGAGTGGGGGGACGGACATCTACGAGCAGTACTTC
cdr3_aa: CAWSGGTDIYEQYF

clone_size: -
j_call: TRBJ2-1
d_call: -
v_call: TRBV20-1
cdr3_nt: TGCAGTGCTAGTTTCTGGCGGGGTAGCTCCTACAATGAGCAGTTCTTC
cdr3_aa: CSASFWRGSSYNEQFF

clone_size: -
j_call: TRBJ2-5
d_call: -
v_call: TRBV7-9
cdr3_nt: TGTGCCAGCAGTTCCCGCAGTCCAGGTGTCTACAATGAGCAGTACTTC
cdr3_aa: CASSSRSPGVYNEQYF

clone_size: -
j_call: TRBJ2-5
d_call: TRBD2
v_call: TRBV9
cdr3_nt: TGTGCCAGCAGCGTAGCCACCTCGACTAGCGGGAGGGAGGAGACCCAGTACTTC
cdr3_aa: CASSVATSTSGREETQYF